What follows are 26 T cell receptor beta chains derived from one specimen sequenced in a study of sequential checkpoint blockade in melanoma. Some clones are missing from TCRdb's copy, which holds only in-frame ones; the method was immunoSEQ multiplex PCR. The profile shows roughly 17,000 clones, around 70% of them singletons. Treatment of the sample: randomized to nivolumab then ipilimumab (arm A) or the reverse (arm B). The sequencing here drew on CD8+ T cells sorted from blood (inferred from file names), taken from a patient given nivolumab and ipilimumab in sequence. Receptors were obtained from a human donor with melanoma.

V usage is TRBV15 and J usage is TRBJ1-2; D gene uncertain. The CDR3 runs to 14 residues. The germline V gene encodes CDR1 LNHNV and CDR2 YYDKDF (reference sequence). Deletions cut 0 bases from V and 4 bases from J, with 9 bases between. CDR3: CATSRDESGYGYTF. CDR3 DNA: TGTGCCACCAGCAGAGACGAATCGGGCTATGGCTACACCTTC. Based on the CDR3 plus reference TRBV15 and TRBJ1-2, the full variable domain is DAMVIQNPRYQVTQFGKPVTLSCSQTLNHNVMYWYQQKSSQAPKLLFHYYDKDFNNEADTPDNFQSRRPNTSFCFLDIRSPGLGDTAMYLCATSRDESGYGYTFGSGTRLTVV.

This chain joins TRBV6-5 and TRBJ2-7; 10 bases agree with TRBD2. V was clipped by 0 bases and J by 4 bases; unmatched bases: 3. Germline CDR1 reads MNHEY; CDR2 reads SVGAGI. The CDR3 consists of 15 residues. The CDR3 loop is CASSYSTSGPYEQYF. For the CDR3, the DNA is TGTGCCAGCAGTTACTCGACTAGCGGGCCGTACGAGCAGTACTTC.

CDR3 region: CASGSGNTIYF. Here the CDR3 DNA reads TGTGCTAGTGGTTCAGGAAACACCATATATTTT. The chain combines TRBV12-5 with TRBJ1-3, with D hard to call. The CDR3 contains 11 residues. CDR1 LGHNT and CDR2 FRNRAP come from the germline V gene. V lost 4 bases, J lost 4 bases, and 2 bases lay in between.

The chain joins TRBV30 to TRBJ2-1; 9 nucleotides align to TRBD2. This CDR3 comprises 12 residues. Germline-derived CDR1 and CDR2 are GTSNPN and SVGIG (reference sequence). V dropped 0 bases and J dropped 10; count of bases not matched to a gene: 1. CDR3 region: CAWSVSGREQFF. CDR3 DNA sequence: TGTGCCTGGAGTGTAAGCGGGAGGGAGCAGTTCTTC.

J is TRBJ1-2 and V is TRBV5-1, with a tentative D call TRBD1 (5 bases). The germline V gene encodes CDR1 SGHRS and CDR2 YFSETQ. This CDR3 has 12 amino acids. Trimming cost V 1 base and J 8 bases, with 9 bases left between them. CDR3 loop: CASSLSRAGYTF. The CDR3 DNA reads TGCGCCAGCAGCTTGAGCAGGGCAGGCTACACCTTC.

The chain carries TRBV7-6 and TRBJ1-1, with a tentative D call TRBD1 (5 bases). This CDR3 has 14 residues. CDR1 SGHVS and CDR2 FNYEAQ come from the germline V gene. V was trimmed by 2 bases and J by 0 bases, leaving 7 bases between them. The DNA for the CDR3 is TGTGCCAGCAGCTTACAGGGAATGAACACTGAAGCTTTCTTT. This gives the protein CASSLQGMNTEAFF.

The rearrangement links TRBV5-1 to TRBJ2-1; perhaps TRBD2 as D (6 bases). Germline CDR1 is SGHRS and CDR2 is YFSETQ. The CDR3 runs 17 residues. The ends were cut back, 0 bases at V and 2 bases at J, with 15 bases in the middle. The CDR3 loop reads CASSLVPDYATYNEQFF. CDR3 DNA sequence: TGCGCCAGCAGCTTGGTCCCGGACTATGCCACCTACAATGAGCAGTTCTTC.

This chain joins TRBV4-2 and TRBJ2-2, with a tentative D call TRBD1 (6 bases). Trimming shortened V by 0 bases and J by 7 bases, and 18 bases separated the two germline ends. Germline V gene data show CDR1 as LGHNA and CDR2 as YNFKEQ. CDR3 length equals 17 residues. The CDR3 reads CASSQETGPEDSGELFF. The DNA for the CDR3 is TGTGCCAGCAGCCAAGAAACTGGGCCCGAGGACAGCGGGGAGCTGTTTTTT.

The rearrangement uses TRBV13 and TRBJ2-7; the D gene is possibly TRBD1 (5 bases). The V gene's germline CDR1 is PRHDT and CDR2 FYEKMQ (reference sequence). CDR3 length: 13 residues. The V end lost 6 bases, the J end lost 0 bases, and 9 bases lay between the germline ends. The CDR3 here is CASRYTGSYEQYF. The CDR3 DNA reads TGTGCCAGCAGATATACAGGCTCCTACGAGCAGTACTTC.

The chain combines TRBV13 with TRBJ2-5; possible D gene TRBD1, 7 bases. Germline values: CDR1 PRHDT, CDR2 FYEKMQ (reference sequence). V lost 4 bases to trimming and J lost 2 bases, with 14 bases between them. The CDR3 loop spans 15 amino acids. The CDR3 is CASSSGGGRQETQYF. DNA of the CDR3: TGTGCCAGCAGCTCCGGAGGGGGCCGTCAAGAGACCCAGTACTTC.

This clone was found a few times. The chain uses TRBV19 and TRBJ1-3; 7 bases are a match to TRBD1. This CDR3 has 15 residues. The J segment lost 3 bases and the V segment lost 5 bases, leaving 7 bases of the junction unmatched. Germline V gives CDR1 LNHDA, CDR2 SQIVND (reference sequence). The CDR3 DNA is TGTGCCAGTAGTCGCCAGACAGGGCGTGGAAACACCATATATTTT. Translation gives CASSRQTGRGNTIYF.

Only one count was recorded for this clone. The J gene is TRBJ2-7, the V gene TRBV7-2, with TRBD1 as a possible D gene (6 bases). The length of the CDR3 is 13 residues. Trimming pared 1 base from V and 3 bases from J, leaving 7 bases between. The germline V gene encodes CDR1 SGHTA and CDR2 FQGNSA. CDR3 nucleotide sequence: TGTGCCAGCAGCTTAGGCAGGGGCTACGAGCAGTACTTC. Protein sequence: CASSLGRGYEQYF.

This clone was counted between two and nine times. The genes are TRBV9 and TRBJ1-2; 7 nucleotides align to TRBD1. The germline gives CDR1 SGDLS, CDR2 YYNGEE. Trimming at V came to 7 bases and at J to 8 bases, leaving 20 bases not matched to a gene. The CDR3 spans 16 residues. The CDR3 DNA reads as TGTGCCAGCGCCCACCCTAGGGACAGTGGAGATTTAGGCTACACCTTC. Its translation: CASAHPRDSGDLGYTF.

V usage is TRBV9 and J usage is TRBJ2-5, with D perhaps matching TRBD2 (6 bases). The closer fit of TRBJ2-7 to the DNA end suggests the J call may be wrong. Germline V gene lookup returns CDR1 SGDLS and CDR2 YYNGEE. The CDR3 extends over 16 amino acids. CDR3: CASSGPGRESSYEQYF. The CDR3 bases are TGTGCCAGCAGCGGTCCCGGACGGGAGAGCTCCTACGAGCAGTACTTC.

The CDR3 region has the DNA TGTGCTAGTGGTTTGCCCGCGGACTACCCTACCGGGGAGCTGTTTTTT. It is translated as CASGLPADYPTGELFF. This chain joins TRBV12-5 and TRBJ2-2; D perhaps matches TRBD2 (6 bases). This CDR3 has 16 residues. V lost 2 bases to trimming and J lost 5 bases, with 15 bases between them. Germline lookup yields CDR1 LGHNT and CDR2 FRNRAP.

The chain joins TRBV4-1 to TRBJ2-3; tentative D call: TRBD1 (5 bases). The CDR3 length is 15 residues. Trimming left V 1 base short and J 4 bases short, with 12 bases between. Germline CDR1 and CDR2: MGHRA and YSYEKL. The CDR3: CASSQARRGADTQYF. The CDR3 nucleotides are TGCGCCAGCAGCCAAGCTAGAAGGGGTGCAGATACGCAGTATTTT.

V gene TRBV27 combines with J gene TRBJ2-2, with a weak D call TRBD1 (6 bases). V was shortened by 5 bases and J by 4 bases, with 14 bases between the two germline ends. The germline V gene has CDR1 MNHEY and CDR2 SMNVEV (reference sequence). This CDR3 is 15 amino acids long. CDR3 loop: CASSEIGTSTGELFF. The CDR3 DNA is TGTGCCAGCAGTGAAATCGGGACATCCACCGGGGAGCTGTTTTTT.

This chain uses TRBV6-6 with TRBJ1-1; D gene uncertain. Trimming took 6 bases from V and 11 from J, leaving 25 bases between them. Per germline, CDR1 MNHNY and CDR2 SVGAGI (reference sequence). There are 15 residues in the CDR3. CDR3 bases: TGTGCCAGCAGCGGACTTGATTCGGGCATTCATGGGGCTTTCTTT. It specifies CASSGLDSGIHGAFF.

Sample share makes this clone medium-sized (0.01 to 0.1%). The V call is TRBV7-9, the J call TRBJ1-3, with no clear D. V was pared by 5 bases and J by 2 bases, with 16 bases between. CDR1 and CDR2 (germline): SEHNR, FQNEAQ (reference sequence). The CDR3 consists of 16 residues. CDR3 protein: CASSQKRRRPGNTIYF. As DNA, the CDR3 is TGTGCCAGCAGCCAAAAGAGGAGAAGGCCTGGAAACACCATATATTTT. Full variable domain (missing parts from reference TRBV7-9 and TRBJ1-3): DTGVSQNPRHKITKRGQNVTFRCDPISEHNRLYWYRQTLGQGPEFLTYFQNEAQLEKSRLLSDRFSAERPKGSFSTLEIQRTEQGDSAMYLCASSQKRRRPGNTIYFGEGSWLTVV.

The V and J genes are TRBV4-3 and TRBJ1-2, with a weak D call TRBD1 (6 bases). The germline V and J ends were trimmed by 4 bases and 4 bases, with 16 bases remaining between them. Germline V gene sequence: CDR1 LGHNA, CDR2 YSLEER. The CDR3 loop spans 15 amino acids. For the CDR3, the DNA is TGCGCCAGCAGCCCGAGGGGCAGGGGCAGCTATGGCTACACCTTC. Translated: CASSPRGRGSYGYTF.

The chain links TRBV9 to TRBJ2-1; 8 nucleotides match TRBD2. V was clipped by 4 bases and J by 8 bases; unmatched bases: 14. Germline CDR1 SGDLS, CDR2 YYNGEE. This CDR3 is built from 16 residues. The CDR3 loop reads CASSREGREYGDEQFF. CDR3 coding DNA: TGTGCCAGCAGCCGGGAGGGGCGGGAGTATGGCGATGAGCAGTTCTTC.

The rearrangement uses TRBV6-6 and TRBJ2-5; TRBD2 agrees at 12 bases. The CDR3 contains 14 residues. With 4 bases clipped from V and 4 bases from J, the junction kept 1 base outside the gene matches. The germline V gene encodes CDR1 MNHNY and CDR2 SVGAGI (reference sequence). In DNA, the CDR3 is TGTGCCAGCAGTTGGACTAGCGGGATAGAGACCCAGTACTTC. Translation gives CASSWTSGIETQYF.

This chain links TRBV6-5 with TRBJ1-2, with D perhaps matching TRBD1 (6 bases). This CDR3 is 13 amino acids long. Per the germline V gene, CDR1 is MNHEY and CDR2 is SVGAGI. The ends were cut back, 0 bases at V and 4 bases at J, with 6 bases in the middle. CDR3: CASSYSDSYGYTF. The CDR3 nucleotides read TGTGCCAGCAGTTACTCGGACAGCTATGGCTACACCTTC.

This clone is a singleton in its sample. This rearrangement joins TRBV25-1 to TRBJ2-7, with 11 bases fitting TRBD2. With 8 bases clipped from V and 3 bases from J, the junction kept 12 bases outside the gene matches. The germline V gene encodes CDR1 MGHDK and CDR2 SYGVNS. This CDR3 contains 16 residues. This CDR3 is CASCPTSGTSGYEQYF. DNA of the CDR3: TGTGCCAGCTGTCCGACTAGCGGGACGTCGGGCTACGAGCAGTACTTC.

This clone was observed a handful of times. V and J are TRBV10-3 and TRBJ2-7; D might be TRBD1 (7 bases). Germline V gene data show CDR1 as ENHRY and CDR2 as SYGVKD. This CDR3 contains 12 residues. V was cut by 10 bases and J by 2 bases, with 12 bases left in between. DNA of the CDR3: TGTGCCAGCGGGGACAGAGCCTACGAGCAGTACTTC. This translates into CASGDRAYEQYF.

This clone occurred a few times. The CDR3 reads CASSEPGLAAYNEQFF. The CDR3 bases are TGTGCCAGCTCCGAACCGGGACTAGCGGCCTACAATGAGCAGTTCTTC. The rearrangement links TRBV9 to TRBJ2-1; 11 bases line up with TRBD2. Germline CDR1 reads SGDLS; CDR2 reads YYNGEE. The CDR3 loop spans 16 amino acids. The V and J ends lost 7 bases and 2 bases, in that order; junction bases with no gene match: 8.